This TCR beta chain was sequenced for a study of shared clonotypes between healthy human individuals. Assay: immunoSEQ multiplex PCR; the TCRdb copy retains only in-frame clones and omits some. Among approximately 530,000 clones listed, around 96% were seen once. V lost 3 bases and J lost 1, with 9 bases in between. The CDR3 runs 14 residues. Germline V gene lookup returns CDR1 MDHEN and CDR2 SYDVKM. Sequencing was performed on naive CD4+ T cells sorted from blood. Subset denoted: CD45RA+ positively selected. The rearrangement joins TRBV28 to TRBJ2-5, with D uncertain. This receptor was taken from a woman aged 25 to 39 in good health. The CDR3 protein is CASSFGTPQETQYF. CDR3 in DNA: TGTGCCAGCAGTTTTGGAACACCCCAAGAGACCCAGTACTTC.